The clone carrying this T cell receptor (beta chain) appeared many times. Its specificity is not known. Looked up from germline, CDR1 is SEHNR and CDR2 is FQNEAQ (reference sequence). CDR3 length: 14 residues. V lost 1 base to trimming and J lost 2 bases, with 9 bases between them. This record belongs to a study of T-cell reconstitution after alpha-beta-depleted transplantation in children. Preparing the TCRbeta library involved the use of unique molecular identifiers. MiXCR, applied by TCRdb to the PCR reads, yields one record per CDR3 protein. The data show tens of thousands of distinct CDR3 sequences, about 5.7% seen once. Study findings and constraints: T-cell numbers and diversity one year post-transplant derived largely from freshly generated T cells. Where alpha-beta T cells came from about two months after transplant was reportedly several hundred expanded graft clones. There were some patients whose high TCRbeta diversity at day 60 came from surviving recipient T cells and thymic progenitors.

Here the sequenced sample was PBMCs, mostly from graft donor cells, taken 60 days after TCRalphabeta/CD19-depleted stem cell transplant. The chain combines TRBV7-9 with TRBJ2-7; D not resolved. This TCR derives from a female patient aged 2-10 years who had a stem cell transplant for aplastic anemia, so the T cells may come from the graft donor. The CDR3 DNA sequence: TGTGCCAGCAGCTTAGGGGATAGACCCTACGAGCAGTACGTC. Translating gives CASSLGDRPYEQYV.